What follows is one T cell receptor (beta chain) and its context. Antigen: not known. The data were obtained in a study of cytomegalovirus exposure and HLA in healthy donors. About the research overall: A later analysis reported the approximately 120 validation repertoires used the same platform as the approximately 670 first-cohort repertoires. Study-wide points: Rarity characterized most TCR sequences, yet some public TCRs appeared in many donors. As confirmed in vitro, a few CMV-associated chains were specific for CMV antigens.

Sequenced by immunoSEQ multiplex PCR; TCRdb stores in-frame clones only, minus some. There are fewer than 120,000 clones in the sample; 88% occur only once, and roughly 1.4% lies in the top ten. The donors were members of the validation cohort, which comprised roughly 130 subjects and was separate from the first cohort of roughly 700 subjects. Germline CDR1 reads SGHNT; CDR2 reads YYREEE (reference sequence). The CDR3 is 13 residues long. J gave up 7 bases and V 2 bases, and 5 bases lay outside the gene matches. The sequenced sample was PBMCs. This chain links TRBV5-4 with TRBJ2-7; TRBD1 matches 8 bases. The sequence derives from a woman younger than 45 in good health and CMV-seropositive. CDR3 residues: CASSLDRGHEQYF. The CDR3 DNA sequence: TGTGCCAGCAGCTTAGACAGGGGACATGAGCAGTACTTC.